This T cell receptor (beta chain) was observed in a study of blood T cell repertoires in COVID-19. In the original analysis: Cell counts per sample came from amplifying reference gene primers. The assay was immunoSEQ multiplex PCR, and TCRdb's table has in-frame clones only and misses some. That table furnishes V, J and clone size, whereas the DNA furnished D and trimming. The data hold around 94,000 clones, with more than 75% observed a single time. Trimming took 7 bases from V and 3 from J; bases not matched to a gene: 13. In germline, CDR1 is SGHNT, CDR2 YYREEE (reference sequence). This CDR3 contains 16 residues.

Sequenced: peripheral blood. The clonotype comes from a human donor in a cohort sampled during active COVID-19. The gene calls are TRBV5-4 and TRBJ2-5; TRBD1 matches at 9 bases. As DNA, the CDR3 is TGTGCCAGCTCCAGAACAGGGGGCGGTTCTGAAGAGACCCAGTACTTC. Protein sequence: CASSRTGGGSEETQYF.